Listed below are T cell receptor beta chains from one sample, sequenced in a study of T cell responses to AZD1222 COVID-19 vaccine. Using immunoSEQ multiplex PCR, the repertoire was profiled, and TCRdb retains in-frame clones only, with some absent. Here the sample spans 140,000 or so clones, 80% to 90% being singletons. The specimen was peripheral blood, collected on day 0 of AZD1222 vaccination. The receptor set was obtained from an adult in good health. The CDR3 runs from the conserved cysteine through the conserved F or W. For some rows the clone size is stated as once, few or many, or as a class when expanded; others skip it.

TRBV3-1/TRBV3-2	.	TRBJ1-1	CASSPTWTGNTEAFF
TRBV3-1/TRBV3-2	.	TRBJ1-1	CASSQERAGPTEAFF
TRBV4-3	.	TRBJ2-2	CASSPHRGLNTGELFF
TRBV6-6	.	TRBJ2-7	CASRPGQGEGEQYF
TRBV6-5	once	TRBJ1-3	CATLGLSGNTIYF
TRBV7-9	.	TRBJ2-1	CASPHRGLAPGTYNEQFF
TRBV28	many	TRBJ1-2	CASSLLRDRGHYGYTF
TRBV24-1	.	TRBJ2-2	CATSDGDLGGELFF
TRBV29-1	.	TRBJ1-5	CSVVAGNSNQPQHF
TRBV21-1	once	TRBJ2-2	CASSLRTGGDTGELFF
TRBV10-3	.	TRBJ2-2	CAISPGQPNTGELFF
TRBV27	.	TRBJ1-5	CASSFSRDSNQPQHF
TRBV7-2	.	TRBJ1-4	CASSWRTSENEKLFF
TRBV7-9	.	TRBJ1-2	CASSWKESYGYTF
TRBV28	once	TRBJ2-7	CASSSLHRDRGYEQYF
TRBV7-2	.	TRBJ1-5	CASSQNRVFGGSNQPQHF
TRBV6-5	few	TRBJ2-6	CASRLSGANVLTF
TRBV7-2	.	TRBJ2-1	CASSPPRQGRYNEQFF
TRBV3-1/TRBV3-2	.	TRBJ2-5	CASSQERTSSAGEETQYF
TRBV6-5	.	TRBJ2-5	CASSYGTPQETQYF
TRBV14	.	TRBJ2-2	CASSRRLAGGTGELFF
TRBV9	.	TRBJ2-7	CASSAGGPSWSYEQYF
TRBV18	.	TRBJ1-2	CASSPEGQGVYGYTF
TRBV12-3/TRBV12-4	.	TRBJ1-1	CASIGNGAEAFF
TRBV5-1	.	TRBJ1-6	CASSPETSGPLHF
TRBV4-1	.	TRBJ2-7	CASSQAGLAGSNEQYF
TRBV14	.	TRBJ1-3	CASSPRTVSGNTIYF
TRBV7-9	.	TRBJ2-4	CASSPPTGLAKNIQYF
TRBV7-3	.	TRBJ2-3	CASSFGLAGGPDSDTQYF
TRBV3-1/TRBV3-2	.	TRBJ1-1	CASQEPTEAFF
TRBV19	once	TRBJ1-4	CASSIGSSTNEKLFF
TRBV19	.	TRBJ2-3	CASSGMTSDTDTQYF
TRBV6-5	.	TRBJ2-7	CASTASGERYEQYF
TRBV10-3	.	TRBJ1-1	CAISGQQNTEAFF
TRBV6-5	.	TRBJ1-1	CASSTGNTEAFF
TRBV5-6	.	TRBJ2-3	CASSLEGQGAHFNTDTQYF
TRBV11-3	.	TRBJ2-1	CASSLALVLAGNEQFF
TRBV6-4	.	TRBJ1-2	CASRSAQGAQGYTF
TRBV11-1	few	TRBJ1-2	CASSLNLNYGYTF
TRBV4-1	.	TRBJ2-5	CASSQGGRETQYF